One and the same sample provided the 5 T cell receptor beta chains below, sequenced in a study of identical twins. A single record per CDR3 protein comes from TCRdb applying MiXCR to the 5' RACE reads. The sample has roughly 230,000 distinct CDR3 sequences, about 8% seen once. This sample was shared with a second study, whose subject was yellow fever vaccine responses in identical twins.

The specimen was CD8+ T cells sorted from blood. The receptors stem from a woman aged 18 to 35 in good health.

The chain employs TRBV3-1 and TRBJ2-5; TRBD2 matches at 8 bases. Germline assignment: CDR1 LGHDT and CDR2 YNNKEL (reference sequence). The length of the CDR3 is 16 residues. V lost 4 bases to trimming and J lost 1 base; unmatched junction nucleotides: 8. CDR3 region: CASSPVFSGGQETQYF. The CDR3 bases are TGTGCCAGCAGCCCGGTTTTCAGCGGGGGCCAAGAGACCCAGTACTTC.

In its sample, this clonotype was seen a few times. CDR3 residues: CASSLAWGPYNEQFF. In nucleotides, the CDR3 is TGTGCCAGCAGCTTAGCCTGGGGGCCATACAATGAGCAGTTCTTC. This chain uses TRBV11-3 with TRBJ2-1, with D maybe TRBD1 (6 bases). The V gene lost 1 base and the J gene lost 4 bases, with 11 bases spanning the gap. Germline V gene data show CDR1 as SGHNT and CDR2 as YENEEA. The CDR3 length is 15 residues.

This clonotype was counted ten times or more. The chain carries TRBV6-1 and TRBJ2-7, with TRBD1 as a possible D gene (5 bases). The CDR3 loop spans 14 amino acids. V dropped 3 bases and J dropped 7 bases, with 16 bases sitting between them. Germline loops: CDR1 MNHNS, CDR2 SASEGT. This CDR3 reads CASSEPADSSEQYF. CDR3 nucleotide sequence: TGTGCCAGCAGTGAGCCAGCCGACAGTTCAGAGCAGTACTTC.

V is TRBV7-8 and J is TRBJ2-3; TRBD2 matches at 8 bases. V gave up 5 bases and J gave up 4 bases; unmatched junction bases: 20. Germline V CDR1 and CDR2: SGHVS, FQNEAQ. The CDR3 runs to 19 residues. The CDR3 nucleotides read TGTGCCAGCAGCCGACCGCTGTGGTTTAGCGGGGAAGGGCCAGATACGCAGTATTTT. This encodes CASSRPLWFSGEGPDTQYF.

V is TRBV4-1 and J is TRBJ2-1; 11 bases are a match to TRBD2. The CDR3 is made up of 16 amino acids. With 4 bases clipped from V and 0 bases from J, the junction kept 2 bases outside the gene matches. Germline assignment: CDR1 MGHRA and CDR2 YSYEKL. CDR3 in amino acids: CASSRLAGGSYNEQFF. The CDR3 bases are TGCGCCAGCAGCCGTCTAGCGGGAGGCTCCTACAATGAGCAGTTCTTC.